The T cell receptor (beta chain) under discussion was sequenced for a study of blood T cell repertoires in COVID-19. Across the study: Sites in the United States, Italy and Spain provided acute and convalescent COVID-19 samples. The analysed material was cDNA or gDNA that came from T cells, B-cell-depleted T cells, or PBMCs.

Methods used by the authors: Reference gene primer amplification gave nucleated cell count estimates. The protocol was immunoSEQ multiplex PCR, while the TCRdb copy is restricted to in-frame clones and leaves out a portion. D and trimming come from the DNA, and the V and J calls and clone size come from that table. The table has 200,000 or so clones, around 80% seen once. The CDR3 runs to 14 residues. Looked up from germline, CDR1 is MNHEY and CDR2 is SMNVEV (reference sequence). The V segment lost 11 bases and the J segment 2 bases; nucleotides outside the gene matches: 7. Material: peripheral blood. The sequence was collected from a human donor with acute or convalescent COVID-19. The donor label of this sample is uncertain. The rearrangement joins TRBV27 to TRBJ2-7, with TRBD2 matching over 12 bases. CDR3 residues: CAGLRLAGAYEQYF. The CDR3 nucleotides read TGTGCCGGACTGAGACTAGCGGGAGCCTACGAGCAGTACTTC.